This T cell receptor (beta chain) stems from a study of vaccination and CD4 T cells after COVID-19. Study summary: Those taking part got two shots of either the BNT162b2 or the mRNA-1273 vaccine.

About this clonotype: The target antigen is unknown.

The sample's treatment: approximately 9-day PBMC culture with coronavirus spike peptide pools or control peptides (ViraFEST assay). Days 3 and 7 saw half the medium swapped for fresh IL-2 medium. The Oncomine TCR Beta short-read assay generated sequence data from the DNA of cultured CD4+ T cells. Genomic DNA was extracted from cultured CD4+ T cells. Each CDR3 protein gets one entry after TCRdb re-called the PCR reads with MiXCR. The data show under 20,000 distinct CDR3 sequences, with about 67% seen just once and 18% held by the top ten. CDR3 length: 16 amino acids. CDR1 and CDR2 from the germline V gene are KGHDR and SFDVKD. V gave up 4 bases and J gave up 0 bases, with 12 bases separating them.

This sequence was found in a human donor who had recovered from COVID-19. Sequenced input: CD4+ T cells from blood, cultured in vitro. This chain links TRBV24-1 with TRBJ1-5; D not resolved. CDR3 nucleotides: TGTGCCACCAGTGACATCGACAAGTTTAGCAATCAGCCCCAGCATTTT. Translation: CATSDIDKFSNQPQHF.